This is a list of T cell receptor beta chains from one sample in a study of blood T cell repertoires in COVID-19. Measured with immunoSEQ multiplex PCR; TCRdb has only the in-frame clones, and not every one. The repertoire holds roughly 50,000 clones, with roughly four fifths as singletons. The specimen sequenced was peripheral blood. These receptor sequences come from a woman between 55 and 75 years old with acute or convalescent COVID-19. Each CDR3 is given without its conserved first and last residue.

>TRBJ2-4|TRBV19
ASSISSENLAKNIQY
>TRBJ1-3|TRBV2
ASSPAGSGNTIY
>TRBJ2-1|TRBV2
ASRTSGYNEQF
>TRBJ2-1|TRBV5-4
ASSWGFDSGSGNEQF
>TRBJ1-5|TRBV24-1
ATSDYRNNQPQH
>TRBJ2-2|TRBV7-2
ASSLAASRGTGELF
>TRBJ1-4|TRBV5-1
ASRLNEKLF
>TRBJ1-1|TRBV6-1
ASSERQGTEAF
>TRBJ1-2|TRBV5-1
ASSLGSSGVDGYT
>TRBJ1-4|TRBV18
ASSLDSNEKLF
>TRBJ1-1|TRBV15
ATSSGDRNTEAF
>TRBJ1-1|TRBV14
ASSPYEVTGTEAF
>TRBJ2-6|TRBV7-2
ASSLDRGLTSGANVLT
>TRBJ2-7|TRBV14
ASSRYRGLTYEQY
>TRBJ2-5|TRBV7-3
ASSPSGSGETQY
>TRBJ2-7|TRBV11-2
ASSPAYEQY
>TRBJ2-7|TRBV24-1
ATSVPGQGMWEQY
>TRBJ2-3|TRBV5-1
ASSFLAGFTDTQY
>TRBJ1-6|TRBV18
ASSPTRQGSSYNSPLH
>TRBJ2-5|TRBV5-1
ASSSNGVQETQY
>TRBJ1-2|TRBV11-2
ASSRDRGYGYT
>TRBJ1-2|TRBV10-3
AISQGWYGYT
>TRBJ1-2|TRBV11-2
ASSLARALYGYT
>TRBJ1-2|TRBV5-1
ASSLGGGGTDYGYT
>TRBJ1-6|TRBV20-1
SASTGGNSPLH
>TRBJ2-5|TRBV9
ASSVDGQGEETQY
>TRBJ1-2|TRBV12-3/TRBV12-4
ASNPGQNYGYT
>TRBJ1-5|TRBV6-5
ASSWAENQPQH
>TRBJ1-2|TRBV27
ASSLRDRGGGYT
>TRBJ1-1|TRBV5-1
ASSLRTGESTEAF
>TRBJ1-5|TRBV30
AWSVKGADNQPQH
>TRBJ2-6|TRBV14
ASSQDRTGVGTAGANVLT
>TRBJ1-1|TRBV6-5
ASDSIPQGAEAF
>TRBJ2-3|TRBV7-9
ASSLGRQRAGTDTQY
>TRBJ2-1|TRBV6-2/TRBV6-3
ASSGTSRENEQF
>TRBJ1-2|TRBV6-5
ASSPLGPNYGYT
>TRBJ2-7|TRBV7-2
ASQRGVSYEQY
>TRBJ2-7|TRBV5-8
ASSFKGSHEQY
>TRBJ2-1|TRBV28
ASRPLRTSGGANEQF
>TRBJ1-2|TRBV28
ASRPGQFIYGYT
>TRBJ1-2|TRBV29-1
SVDSRDYYGYT
>TRBJ1-1|TRBV6-5
ASSYSRLLSEAF
>TRBJ1-1|TRBV15
ATSRGGTGGALPAF
>TRBJ1-2|TRBV6-1
ASSEARQRGYT
>TRBJ2-2|TRBV29-1
SARGQGKNTGELF
>TRBJ2-5|TRBV11-3
ASSWAAQETQY
>TRBJ2-6|TRBV5-6
ASSDISGANVLT
>TRBJ2-2|TRBV6-5
ATRGLYLGGELF
>TRBJ1-2|TRBV5-1
ASSLVAGKNGYT
>TRBJ2-7|TRBV11-2
ASSLGTLREEQY
>TRBJ1-2|TRBV28
ASSLRGEGGYT
>TRBJ2-5|TRBV5-1
ASSSVAGGGETQY